These T cell receptor beta chains were read from a single sample in a study of cytomegalovirus exposure and HLA in healthy donors. Data came from immunoSEQ multiplex PCR; TCRdb stores just in-frame clones and leaves some out. The repertoire includes 150,000 to 200,000 clones, 75% to 90% of them detected once, and 1.6% sits in the top ten. Input material: PBMCs. Every receptor here comes from a man aged 45-65 years in good health and CMV-seronegative. CDR3s include the opening cysteine and the closing phenylalanine or tryptophan. Rows give clone size only sometimes, using once, few, many, or a class for an expanded clone.

TRBV7-2,once,CASSPNGAGGSTGELFF
TRBV7-2,once,CASRPGQINYGYTF
TRBV15,NA,CATSGSPRDTEAFF
TRBV7-9,NA,CSSSLSAGKANYGYTF
TRBV28,NA,CASSPGLERGLGQYF
TRBV6-4,NA,CASSDAGWGTGELFF
TRBV6-4,NA,CASSDTNTGELFF
TRBV7-2,NA,CASSVTGGSSYEQYF
TRBV7-3,once,CASSFRGGAGELFF
TRBV27,few,CASSYEGYEQYF
TRBV16,NA,CASSHRRGGEAFF
TRBV19,NA,CASSLRPRGGNQPQHF
TRBV19,few,CASSPRGLNTEAFF
TRBV6-6,NA,CASRRQGSSYNSPLHF
TRBV7-8,NA,CASSFYRRDNEQYF
TRBV7-2,NA,CASSLPGHNTDTQYF
TRBV5-1,NA,CASSTRTGEPQHF
TRBV5-1,once,CASSLVPLTELYEQYF
TRBV19,NA,CASSMTGTGGPDTQYF
TRBV6-4,NA,CASSWATGGYNEQFF
TRBV20-1,NA,CSARGRYEQYF
TRBV7-9,NA,CASSLTGGNEKLFF
TRBV7-9,few,CASSPREGNSPLHF
TRBV7-2,NA,CASSLHSGFQETQYF
TRBV6-6,NA,CASSYGAQGLGETQYF
TRBV2,NA,CASGSGGARADTQYF
TRBV7-2,NA,CASSLMRLRGQYNSPLHF
TRBV27,NA,CASSPNGRLRANEKLFF